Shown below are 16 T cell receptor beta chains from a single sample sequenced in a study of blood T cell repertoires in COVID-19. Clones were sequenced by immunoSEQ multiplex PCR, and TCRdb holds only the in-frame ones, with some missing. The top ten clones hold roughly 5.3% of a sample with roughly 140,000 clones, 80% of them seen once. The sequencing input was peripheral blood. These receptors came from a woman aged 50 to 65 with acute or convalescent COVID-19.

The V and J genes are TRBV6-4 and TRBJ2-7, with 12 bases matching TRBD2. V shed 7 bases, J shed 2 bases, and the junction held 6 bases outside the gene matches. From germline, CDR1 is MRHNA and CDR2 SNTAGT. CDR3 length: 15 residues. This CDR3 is CASTPLAGGAYEQYF. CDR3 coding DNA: TGTGCCAGCACTCCACTAGCGGGGGGCGCCTACGAGCAGTACTTC.

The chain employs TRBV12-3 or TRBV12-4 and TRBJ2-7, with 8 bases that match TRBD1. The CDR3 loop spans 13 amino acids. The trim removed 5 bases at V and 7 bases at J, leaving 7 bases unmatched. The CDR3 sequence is CASSPGGEDEQYF. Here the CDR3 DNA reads TGTGCCAGCAGTCCAGGGGGCGAAGATGAGCAGTACTTC.

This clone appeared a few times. The CDR3 here is CASSWDKTEAFF. CDR3 DNA sequence: TGTGCCAGCAGCTGGGACAAGACTGAAGCTTTCTTT. The chain employs TRBV6-2 or TRBV6-3 and TRBJ1-1; a weak D match, TRBD1 (6 bases). CDR1 MNHEY and CDR2 SVGEGT come from the germline V gene. Between the trimmed V and J ends, which lost 6 bases and 5 bases, there was a span of 10 bases. This CDR3 spans 12 amino acids.

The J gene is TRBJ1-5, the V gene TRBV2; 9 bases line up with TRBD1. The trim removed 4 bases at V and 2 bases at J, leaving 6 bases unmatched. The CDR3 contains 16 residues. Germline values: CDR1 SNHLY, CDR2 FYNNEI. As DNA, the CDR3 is TGTGCCAGCAGTGGTCAGGGACAGGGAGGCAATCAGCCCCAGCATTTT. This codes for CASSGQGQGGNQPQHF.

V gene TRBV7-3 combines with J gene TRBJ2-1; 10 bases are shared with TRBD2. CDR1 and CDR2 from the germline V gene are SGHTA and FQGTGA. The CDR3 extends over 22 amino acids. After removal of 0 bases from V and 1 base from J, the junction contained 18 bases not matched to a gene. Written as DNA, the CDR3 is TGTGCCAGCAGCTTAACCCCACTCAGGAGCAGCGGGGGGGCCAGGTCCTACAATGAGCAGTTCTTC. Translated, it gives CASSLTPLRSSGGARSYNEQFF.

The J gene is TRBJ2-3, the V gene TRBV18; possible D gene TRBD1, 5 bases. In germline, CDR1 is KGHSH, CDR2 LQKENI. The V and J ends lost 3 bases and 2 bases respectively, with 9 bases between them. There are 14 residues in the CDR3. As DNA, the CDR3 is TGTGCCAGCTCACCGGGGCTGAACACAGATACGCAGTATTTT. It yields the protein CASSPGLNTDTQYF. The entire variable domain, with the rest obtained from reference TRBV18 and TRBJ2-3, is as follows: NAGVMQNPRHLVRRRGQEARLRCSPMKGHSHVYWYRQLPEEGLKFMVYLQKENIIDESGMPKERFSAEFPKEGPSILRIQQVVRGDSAAYFCASSPGLNTDTQYFGPGTRLTVL.

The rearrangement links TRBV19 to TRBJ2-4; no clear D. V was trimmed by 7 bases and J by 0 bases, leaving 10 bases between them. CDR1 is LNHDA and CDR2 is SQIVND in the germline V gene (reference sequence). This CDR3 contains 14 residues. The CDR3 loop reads CASMNSLAKNIQYF. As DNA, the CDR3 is TGTGCCAGTATGAACAGTTTAGCCAAAAACATTCAGTACTTC.

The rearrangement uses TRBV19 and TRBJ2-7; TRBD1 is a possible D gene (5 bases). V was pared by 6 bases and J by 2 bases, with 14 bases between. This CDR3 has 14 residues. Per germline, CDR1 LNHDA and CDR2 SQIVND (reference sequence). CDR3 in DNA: TGTGCCAGTAGCCATGGTGGACAAACCTACGAGCAGTACTTC. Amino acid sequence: CASSHGGQTYEQYF.

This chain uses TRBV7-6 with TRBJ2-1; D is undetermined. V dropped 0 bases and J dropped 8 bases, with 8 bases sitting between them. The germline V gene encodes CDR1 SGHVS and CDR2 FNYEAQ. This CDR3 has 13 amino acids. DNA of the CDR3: TGTGCCAGCAGCTTAGCAGAGTGGTATGAGCAGTTCTTC. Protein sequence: CASSLAEWYEQFF.

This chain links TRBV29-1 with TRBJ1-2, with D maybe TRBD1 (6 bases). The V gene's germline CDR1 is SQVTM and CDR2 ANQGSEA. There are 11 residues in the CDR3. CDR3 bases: TGCAGTGTACAGGGTCTCTATGGCTACACCTTC. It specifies CSVQGLYGYTF.

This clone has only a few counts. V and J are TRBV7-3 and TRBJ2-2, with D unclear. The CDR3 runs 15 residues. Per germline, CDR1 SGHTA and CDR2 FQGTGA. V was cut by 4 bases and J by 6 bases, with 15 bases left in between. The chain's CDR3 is CASSSDGSGAGELFF. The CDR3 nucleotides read TGTGCCAGCAGCTCAGACGGTTCGGGTGCCGGGGAGCTGTTTTTT.

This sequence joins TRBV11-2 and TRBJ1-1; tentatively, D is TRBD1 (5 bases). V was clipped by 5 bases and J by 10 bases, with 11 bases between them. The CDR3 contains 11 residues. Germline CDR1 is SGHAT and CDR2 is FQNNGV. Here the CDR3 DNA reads TGTGCCAGCAGCGCGGGGGGGGGAGCTTTCTTT. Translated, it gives CASSAGGGAFF.

The CDR3 protein is CASSFTGDGYTF. In DNA, the CDR3 is TGCGCCAGCAGCTTCACAGGGGATGGCTACACCTTC. The chain employs TRBV5-1 and TRBJ1-2, with 7 bases aligning to TRBD1. The CDR3 spans 12 residues. Germline loops: CDR1 SGHRS, CDR2 YFSETQ. Losses at the gene ends were 2 bases for V and 6 bases for J; bases not matched to a gene: 1.

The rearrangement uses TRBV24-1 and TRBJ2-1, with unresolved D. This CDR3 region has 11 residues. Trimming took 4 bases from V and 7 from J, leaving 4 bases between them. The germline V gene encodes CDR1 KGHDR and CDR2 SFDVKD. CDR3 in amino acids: CATSELNEQFF. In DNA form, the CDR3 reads TGTGCCACCAGTGAATTAAATGAGCAGTTCTTC.

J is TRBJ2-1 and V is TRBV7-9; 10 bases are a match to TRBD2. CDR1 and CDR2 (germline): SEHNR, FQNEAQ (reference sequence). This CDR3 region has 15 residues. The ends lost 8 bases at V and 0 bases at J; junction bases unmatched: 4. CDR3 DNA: TGTGCCAGCGTCACTAGCGGGGTCTCCTACAATGAGCAGTTCTTC. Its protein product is CASVTSGVSYNEQFF. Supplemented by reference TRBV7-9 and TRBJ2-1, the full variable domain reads DTGVSQNPRHKITKRGQNVTFRCDPISEHNRLYWYRQTLGQGPEFLTYFQNEAQLEKSRLLSDRFSAERPKGSFSTLEIQRTEQGDSAMYLCASVTSGVSYNEQFFGPGTRLTVL.

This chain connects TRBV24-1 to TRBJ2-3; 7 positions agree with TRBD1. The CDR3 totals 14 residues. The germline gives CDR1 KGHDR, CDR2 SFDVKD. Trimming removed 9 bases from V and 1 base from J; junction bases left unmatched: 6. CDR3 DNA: TGTGCCACCTCAGGGGGTTGGGGCACAGATACGCAGTATTTT. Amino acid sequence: CATSGGWGTDTQYF.